This paragraph reports one T cell receptor beta chain. The specificity of this receptor is unknown. Within one base of it there is no much larger clone, and no base qualities were kept. The data were taken from a study of cytomegalovirus exposure and HLA in healthy donors (dated by TCRdb to 2016 to 2017). General notes on the study: The roughly 670 repertoires of the first cohort and the roughly 120 validation repertoires were produced on the same platform, according to a later analysis. The study aimed to test whether signatures of past pathogen exposure could be identified by cataloging public T cell receptors. A separate validation cohort of 90 to 150 different subjects was used in addition to the roughly 670-subject first cohort. High-throughput TCR immunosequencing, statistical association of individual TCRs with disease status, and machine learning were combined to predict cytomegalovirus infection status. The paper's findings and limits, for the study overall: In vitro tests confirmed that a few of the cytomegalovirus-associated TCR beta chains recognize cytomegalovirus antigens. Most TCR sequences were seen in very few donors, while some public TCRs were found in many individuals. Of the cluster scores, around 95% were above 0 in a later analysis, which found that TCRs clustered in the first cohort also tended to co-occur in the approximately 110 validation repertoires. All 110 or so repertoires were used to score co-occurrence in the validation cohort in a later analysis, because that analysis had no HLA typing for the cohort. The classifier was reported to diagnose cytomegalovirus status with high specificity and sensitivity in both the original cohort and the validation cohort. In the study, 150 to 200 TCR beta chains were listed as associated with cytomegalovirus. According to the authors, the approach could potentially be generalized to other disease states and immunological phenotypes.

CDR3 length: 14 amino acids, cysteine to phenylalanine. Left in the record is the CDR3 DNA by itself, 42 bases read in frame from the first base. V is shortened by 7 bases, J by 1 base, and the region joining them spans 10 bases. CDR1 and CDR2, per the germline V gene (reference sequence), are MNHNY and SVGAGI. Preparation of the library involved the immunoSEQ multiplex PCR assay. On the study's bioinformatics: To diagnose cytomegalovirus status from the catalog of TCR beta chain sequences, a statistical classification framework was built. Held by TCRdb, this immuneACCESS table contains in-frame sequences only and omits some clones. Under half of the omission traces to an unresolved V gene where checked; the cause of the rest is unknown. That table gives V, J and clone size, and the DNA gave D and trimming. The sample includes about 98,000 clones, with around nine tenths observed a single time. About 4% of the sample goes to the ten largest clones.

The donors were included in the validation cohort of approximately 120 subjects, a group kept apart from the approximately 700-subject first cohort. The V and J segments used are TRBV6-6 and TRBJ1-4; 6 matching bases give a weak D call of TRBD1. Sequencing input: PBMCs. This receptor was taken from a woman aged 25 to 39 in good health and CMV-seronegative. The nucleotides are TGTGCCAGCAAGGGGGGGGGAACTAATGAAAAACTGTTTTTT. Translated, it reads CASKGGGTNEKLFF.